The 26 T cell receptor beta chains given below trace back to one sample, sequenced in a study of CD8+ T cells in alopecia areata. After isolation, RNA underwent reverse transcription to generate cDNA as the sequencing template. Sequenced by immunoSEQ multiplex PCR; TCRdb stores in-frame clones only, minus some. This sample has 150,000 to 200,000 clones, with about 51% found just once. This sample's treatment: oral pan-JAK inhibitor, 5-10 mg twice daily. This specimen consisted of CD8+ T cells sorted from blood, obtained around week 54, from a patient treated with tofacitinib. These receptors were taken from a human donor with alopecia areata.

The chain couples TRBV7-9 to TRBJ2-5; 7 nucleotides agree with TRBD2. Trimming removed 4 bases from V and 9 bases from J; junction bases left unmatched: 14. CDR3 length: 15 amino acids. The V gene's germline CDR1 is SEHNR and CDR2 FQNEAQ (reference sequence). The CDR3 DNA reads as TGTGCCAGCAGCTCAAGCGGGGTCCCTCATGTATCCCAGTACTTC. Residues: CASSSSGVPHVSQYF.

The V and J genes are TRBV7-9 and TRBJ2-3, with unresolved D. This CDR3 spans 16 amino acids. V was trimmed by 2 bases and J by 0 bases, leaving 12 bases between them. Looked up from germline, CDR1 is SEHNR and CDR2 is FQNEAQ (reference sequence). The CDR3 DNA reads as TGTGCCAGCAGCTTACCGCAGTCGACTAGCACAGATACGCAGTATTTT. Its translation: CASSLPQSTSTDTQYF.

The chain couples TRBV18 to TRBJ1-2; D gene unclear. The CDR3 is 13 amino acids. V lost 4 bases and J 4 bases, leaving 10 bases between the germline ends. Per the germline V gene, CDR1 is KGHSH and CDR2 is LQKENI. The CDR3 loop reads CASSRKAGYGYTF. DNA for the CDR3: TGTGCCAGCTCACGGAAGGCGGGCTATGGCTACACCTTC.

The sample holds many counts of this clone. Written as DNA, the CDR3 is TGTGCCAGCAGTAGTGGACCAGGGGGCGCGTATGGCTACACCTTC. This gives the protein CASSSGPGGAYGYTF. V is TRBV9 and J is TRBJ1-2; 8 positions agree with TRBD1. The J segment lost 5 bases and the V segment lost 5 bases, leaving 11 bases of the junction unmatched. The germline gives CDR1 SGDLS, CDR2 YYNGEE. The length of the CDR3 is 15 residues.

The CDR3 loop reads CASSPGGDRYGYTF. CDR3 nucleotides: TGTGCCAGCTCACCAGGCGGGGACCGCTATGGCTACACCTTC. This chain joins TRBV18 and TRBJ1-2, with TRBD1 as a possible D gene (5 bases). Trimming shortened V by 2 bases and J by 4 bases, and 11 bases separated the two germline ends. CDR1 and CDR2 (germline): KGHSH, LQKENI. The CDR3 loop spans 14 amino acids.

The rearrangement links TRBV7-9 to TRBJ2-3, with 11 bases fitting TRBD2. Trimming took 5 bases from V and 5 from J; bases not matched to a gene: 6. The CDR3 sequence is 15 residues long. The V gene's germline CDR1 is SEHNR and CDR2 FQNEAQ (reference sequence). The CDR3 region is CASSHSGGEKDTQYF. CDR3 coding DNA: TGTGCCAGCAGCCATAGCGGGGGGGAAAAAGATACGCAGTATTTT.

CDR3 bases: TGCGCCAGCAGCCCACAGGGGACAGCTAACTATGGCTACACCTTC. Translating gives CASSPQGTANYGYTF. V gene TRBV5-1 combines with J gene TRBJ1-2; 7 positions match TRBD1. This CDR3 is 15 amino acids long. V dropped 4 bases and J dropped 0; count of bases not matched to a gene: 6. CDR1 SGHRS and CDR2 YFSETQ come from the germline V gene.

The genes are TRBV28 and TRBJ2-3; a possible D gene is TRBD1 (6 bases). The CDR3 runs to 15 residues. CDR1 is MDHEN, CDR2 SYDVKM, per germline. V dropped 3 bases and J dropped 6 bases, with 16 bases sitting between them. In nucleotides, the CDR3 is TGTGCCAGCAGTTTTCTGGGGGCAGGGCAGGATACGCAGTATTTT. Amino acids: CASSFLGAGQDTQYF.

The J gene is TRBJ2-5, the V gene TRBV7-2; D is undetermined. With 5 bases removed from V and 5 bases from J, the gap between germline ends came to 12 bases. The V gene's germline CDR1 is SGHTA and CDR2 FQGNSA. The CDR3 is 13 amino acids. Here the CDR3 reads CASSLPLRETQYF. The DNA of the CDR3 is TGTGCCAGCAGCCTCCCCTTACGGGAGACCCAGTACTTC.

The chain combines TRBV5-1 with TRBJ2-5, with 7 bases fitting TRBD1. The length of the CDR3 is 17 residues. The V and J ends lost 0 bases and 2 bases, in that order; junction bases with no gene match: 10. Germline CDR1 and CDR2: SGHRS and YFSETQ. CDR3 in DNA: TGCGCCAGCAGCTTGGCCGAAGGGGGCCAGTTTCAAGAGACCCAGTACTTC. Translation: CASSLAEGGQFQETQYF.

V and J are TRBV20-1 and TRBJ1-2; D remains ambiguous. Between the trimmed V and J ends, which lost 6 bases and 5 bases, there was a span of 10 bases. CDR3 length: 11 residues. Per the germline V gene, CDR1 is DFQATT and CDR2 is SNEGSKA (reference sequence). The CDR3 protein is CSAPAGYGYTF. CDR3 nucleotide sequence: TGCAGTGCCCCTGCCGGTTATGGCTACACCTTC.

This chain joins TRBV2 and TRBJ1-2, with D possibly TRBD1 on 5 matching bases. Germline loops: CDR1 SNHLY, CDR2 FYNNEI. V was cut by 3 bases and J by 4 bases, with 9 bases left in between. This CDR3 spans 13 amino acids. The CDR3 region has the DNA TGTGCCAGCAGTGACAGGGTTGGCTATGGCTACACCTTC. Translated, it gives CASSDRVGYGYTF.

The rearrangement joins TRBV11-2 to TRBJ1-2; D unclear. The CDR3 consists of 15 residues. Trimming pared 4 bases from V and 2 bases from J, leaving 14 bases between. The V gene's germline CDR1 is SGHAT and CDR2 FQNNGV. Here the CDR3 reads CASSSGRGSNYGYTF. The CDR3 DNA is TGTGCCAGCAGCTCTGGCCGCGGATCCAACTATGGCTACACCTTC. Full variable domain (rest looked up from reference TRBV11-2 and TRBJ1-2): EAGVAQSPRYKIIEKRQSVAFWCNPISGHATLYWYQQILGQGPKLLIQFQNNGVVDDSQLPKDRFSAERLKGVDSTLKIQPAKLEDSAVYLCASSSGRGSNYGYTFGSGTRLTVV.

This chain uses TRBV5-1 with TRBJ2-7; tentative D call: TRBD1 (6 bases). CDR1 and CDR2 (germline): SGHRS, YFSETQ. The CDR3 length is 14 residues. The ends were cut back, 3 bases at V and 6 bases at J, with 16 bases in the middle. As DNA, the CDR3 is TGCGCCAGCAGCTCACAACAGGGCAATTCCGAGCAGTACTTC. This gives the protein CASSSQQGNSEQYF.

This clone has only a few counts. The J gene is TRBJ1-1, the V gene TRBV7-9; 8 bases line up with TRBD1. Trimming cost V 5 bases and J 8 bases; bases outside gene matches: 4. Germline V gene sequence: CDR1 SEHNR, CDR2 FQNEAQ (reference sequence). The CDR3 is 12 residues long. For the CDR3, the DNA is TGTGCCAGCAGCAAAGACAGGGGCGAAGCTTTCTTT. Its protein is CASSKDRGEAFF. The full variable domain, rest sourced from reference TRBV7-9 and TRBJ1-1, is DTGVSQNPRHKITKRGQNVTFRCDPISEHNRLYWYRQTLGQGPEFLTYFQNEAQLEKSRLLSDRFSAERPKGSFSTLEIQRTEQGDSAMYLCASSKDRGEAFFGQGTRLTVV.

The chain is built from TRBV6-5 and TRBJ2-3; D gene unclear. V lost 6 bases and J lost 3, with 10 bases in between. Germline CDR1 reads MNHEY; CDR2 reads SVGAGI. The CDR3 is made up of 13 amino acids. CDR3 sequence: CASSPTTTDTQYF. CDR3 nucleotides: TGTGCCAGCAGCCCGACCACGACAGATACGCAGTATTTT.

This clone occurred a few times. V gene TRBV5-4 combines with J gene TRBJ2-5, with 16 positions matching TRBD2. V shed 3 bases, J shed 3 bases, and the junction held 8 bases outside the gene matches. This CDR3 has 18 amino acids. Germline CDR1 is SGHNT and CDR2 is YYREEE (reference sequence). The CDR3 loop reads CASSSGLAGGPDKETQYF. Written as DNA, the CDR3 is TGTGCCAGCAGCTCGGGACTAGCGGGGGGGCCGGATAAAGAGACCCAGTACTTC.

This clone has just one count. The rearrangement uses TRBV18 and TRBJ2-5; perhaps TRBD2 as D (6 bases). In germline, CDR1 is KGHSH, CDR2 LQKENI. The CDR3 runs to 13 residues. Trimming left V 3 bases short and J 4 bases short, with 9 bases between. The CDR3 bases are TGTGCCAGCTCACCGCCCGGGGGAGAGACCCAGTACTTC. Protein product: CASSPPGGETQYF.

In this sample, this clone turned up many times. The DNA of the CDR3 is TGCGCCAGCAGCTTGGAGGCTAGCGGGGGTAAGGGTGAGCAGTTCTTC. Encoded protein: CASSLEASGGKGEQFF. The rearrangement uses TRBV5-1 and TRBJ2-1; TRBD2 matches at 10 bases. The CDR3 spans 16 residues. Trimming removed 0 bases from V and 9 bases from J; junction bases left unmatched: 9. The germline V gene has CDR1 SGHRS and CDR2 YFSETQ.

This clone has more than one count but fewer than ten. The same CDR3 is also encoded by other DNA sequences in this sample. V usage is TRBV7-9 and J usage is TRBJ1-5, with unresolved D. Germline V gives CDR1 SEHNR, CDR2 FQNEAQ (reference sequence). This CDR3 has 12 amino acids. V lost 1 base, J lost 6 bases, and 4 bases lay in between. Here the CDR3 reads CASSLGGQPQHF. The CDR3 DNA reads TGTGCCAGCAGCTTAGGAGGTCAGCCCCAGCATTTT.

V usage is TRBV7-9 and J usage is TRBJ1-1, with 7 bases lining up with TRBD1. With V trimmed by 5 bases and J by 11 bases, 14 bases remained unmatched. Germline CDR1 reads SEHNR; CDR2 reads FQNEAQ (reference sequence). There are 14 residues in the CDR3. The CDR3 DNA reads TGTGCCAGCAGCCCGGACAGGTCTAGTCCTCCGGCTTTCTTT. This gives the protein CASSPDRSSPPAFF. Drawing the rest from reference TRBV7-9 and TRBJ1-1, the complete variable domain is DTGVSQNPRHKITKRGQNVTFRCDPISEHNRLYWYRQTLGQGPEFLTYFQNEAQLEKSRLLSDRFSAERPKGSFSTLEIQRTEQGDSAMYLCASSPDRSSPPAFFGQGTRLTVV.

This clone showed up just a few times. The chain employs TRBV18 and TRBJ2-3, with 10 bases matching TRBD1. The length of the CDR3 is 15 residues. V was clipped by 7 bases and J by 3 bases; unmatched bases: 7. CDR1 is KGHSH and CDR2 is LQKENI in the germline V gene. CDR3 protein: CASYAGTGVTDTQYF. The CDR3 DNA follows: TGTGCCAGCTACGCCGGGACAGGGGTTACAGATACGCAGTATTTT.

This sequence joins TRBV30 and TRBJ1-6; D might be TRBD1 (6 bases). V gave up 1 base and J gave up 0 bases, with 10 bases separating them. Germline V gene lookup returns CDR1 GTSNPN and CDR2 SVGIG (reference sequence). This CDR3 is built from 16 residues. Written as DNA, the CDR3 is TGTGCCTGGAGTGGGGTAGGGGGCTCCTATAATTCACCCCTCCACTTT. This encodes CAWSGVGGSYNSPLHF.

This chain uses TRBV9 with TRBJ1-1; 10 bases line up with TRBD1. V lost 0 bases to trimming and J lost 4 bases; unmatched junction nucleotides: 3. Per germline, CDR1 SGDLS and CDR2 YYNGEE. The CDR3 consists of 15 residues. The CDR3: CASSVVGTGVTEAFF. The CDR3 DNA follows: TGTGCCAGCAGCGTAGTAGGGACAGGGGTCACTGAAGCTTTCTTT.

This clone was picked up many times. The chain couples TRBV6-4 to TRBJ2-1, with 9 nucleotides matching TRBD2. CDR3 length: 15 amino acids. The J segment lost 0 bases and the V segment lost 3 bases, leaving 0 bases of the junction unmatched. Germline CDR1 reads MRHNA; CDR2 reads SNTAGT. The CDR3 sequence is CASSERGGSYNEQFF. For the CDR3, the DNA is TGTGCCAGCAGTGAGCGGGGGGGCTCCTACAATGAGCAGTTCTTC.

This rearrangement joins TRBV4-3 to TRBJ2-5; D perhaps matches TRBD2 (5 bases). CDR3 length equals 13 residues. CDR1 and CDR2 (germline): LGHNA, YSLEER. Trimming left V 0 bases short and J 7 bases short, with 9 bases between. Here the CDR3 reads CASSQDEEGTQYF. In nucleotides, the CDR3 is TGCGCCAGCAGCCAAGATGAAGAGGGGACCCAGTACTTC.